The source of this TCR beta chain is a study of T cell changes during pregnancy in multiple sclerosis. The data were produced by immunoSEQ multiplex PCR, yet TCRdb's version contains in-frame clones alone and is incomplete. In the table there are approximately 47,000 clones, about 87% of which are singletons. The CDR3 contains 18 residues. Germline V gene lookup returns CDR1 SGHVS and CDR2 FQNEAQ. V was cut by 5 bases and J by 6 bases, with 23 bases left in between. Only a few counts were recorded for this clone. This sequence originates from a female donor with multiple sclerosis, enrolled in a pregnancy study. The chain is built from TRBV7-8 and TRBJ1-6; possibly TRBD1 for D (5 bases). This specimen consisted of peripheral blood, obtained in the first trimester of pregnancy. The CDR3 loop is CASSRFIPGAGGNSPLHF. DNA for the CDR3: TGTGCCAGCAGCCGATTTATTCCAGGCGCCGGGGGTAATTCACCCCTCCACTTT.